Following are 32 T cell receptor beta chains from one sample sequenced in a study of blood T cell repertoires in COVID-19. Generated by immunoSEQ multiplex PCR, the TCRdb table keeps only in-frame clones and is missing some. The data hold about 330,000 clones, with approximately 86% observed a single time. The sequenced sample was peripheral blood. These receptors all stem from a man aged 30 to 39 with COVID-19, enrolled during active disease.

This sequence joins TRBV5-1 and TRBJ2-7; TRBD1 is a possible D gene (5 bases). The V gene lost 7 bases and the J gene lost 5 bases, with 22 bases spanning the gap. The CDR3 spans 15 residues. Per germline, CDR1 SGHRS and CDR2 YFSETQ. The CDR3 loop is CASGTGLARWDEQYF. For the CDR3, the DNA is TGCGCCAGCGGCACAGGCTTAGCCAGGTGGGACGAGCAGTACTTC.

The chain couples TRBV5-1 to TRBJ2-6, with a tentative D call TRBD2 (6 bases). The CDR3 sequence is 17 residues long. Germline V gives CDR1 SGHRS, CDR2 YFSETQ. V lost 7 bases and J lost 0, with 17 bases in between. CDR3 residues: CASARSREVSGANVLTF. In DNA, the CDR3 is TGCGCCAGCGCACGCTCCAGGGAGGTCTCTGGGGCCAACGTCCTGACTTTC.

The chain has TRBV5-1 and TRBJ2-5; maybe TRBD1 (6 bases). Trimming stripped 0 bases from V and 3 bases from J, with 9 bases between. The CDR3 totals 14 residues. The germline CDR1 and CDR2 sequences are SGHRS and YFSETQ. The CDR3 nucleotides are TGCGCCAGCAGCTTGGCTCAGGGGAAAGAGACCCAGTACTTC. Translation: CASSLAQGKETQYF.

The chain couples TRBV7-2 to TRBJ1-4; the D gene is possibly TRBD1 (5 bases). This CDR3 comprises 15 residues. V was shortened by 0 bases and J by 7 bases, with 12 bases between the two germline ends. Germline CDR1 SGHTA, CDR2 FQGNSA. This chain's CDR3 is CASSLALGGGEKLFF. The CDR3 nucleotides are TGTGCCAGCAGCTTAGCGCTGGGGGGTGGTGAAAAACTGTTTTTT.

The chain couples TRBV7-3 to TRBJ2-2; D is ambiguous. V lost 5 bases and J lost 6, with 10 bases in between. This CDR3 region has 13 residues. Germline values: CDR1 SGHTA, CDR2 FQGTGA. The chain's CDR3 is CASSANVAGELFF. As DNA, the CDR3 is TGTGCCAGCAGCGCAAACGTAGCCGGGGAGCTGTTTTTT.

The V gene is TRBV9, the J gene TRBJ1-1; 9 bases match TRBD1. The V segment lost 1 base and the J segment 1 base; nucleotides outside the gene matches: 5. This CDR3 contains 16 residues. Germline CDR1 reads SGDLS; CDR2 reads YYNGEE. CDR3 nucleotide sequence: TGTGCCAGCAGCGTATCCTTGGACAGGGGGAACACTGAAGCTTTCTTT. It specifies CASSVSLDRGNTEAFF.

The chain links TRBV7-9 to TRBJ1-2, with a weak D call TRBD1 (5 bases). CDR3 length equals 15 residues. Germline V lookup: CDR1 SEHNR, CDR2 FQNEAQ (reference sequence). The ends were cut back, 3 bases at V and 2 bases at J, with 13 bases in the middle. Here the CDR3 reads CASSFIQGYNYGYTF. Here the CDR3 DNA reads TGTGCCAGCAGCTTTATCCAGGGTTACAACTATGGCTACACCTTC.

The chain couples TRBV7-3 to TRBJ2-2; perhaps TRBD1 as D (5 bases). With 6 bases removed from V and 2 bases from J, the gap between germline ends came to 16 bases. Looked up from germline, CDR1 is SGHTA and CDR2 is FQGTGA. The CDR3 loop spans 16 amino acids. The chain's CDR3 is CASSQGARRNTGELFF. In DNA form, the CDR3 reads TGTGCCAGCAGTCAAGGGGCCAGGCGTAACACCGGGGAGCTGTTTTTT.

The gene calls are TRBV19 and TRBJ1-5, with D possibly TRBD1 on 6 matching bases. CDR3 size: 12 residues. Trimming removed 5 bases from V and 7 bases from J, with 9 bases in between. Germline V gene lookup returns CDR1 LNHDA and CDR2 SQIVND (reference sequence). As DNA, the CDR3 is TGTGCCAGTAGTTCAGGGGTCCAGCCCCAGCATTTT. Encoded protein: CASSSGVQPQHF.

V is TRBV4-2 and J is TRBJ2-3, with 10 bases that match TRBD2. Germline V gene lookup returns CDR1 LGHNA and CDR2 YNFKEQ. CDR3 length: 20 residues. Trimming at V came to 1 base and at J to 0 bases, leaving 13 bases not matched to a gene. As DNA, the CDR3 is TGTGCCAGCAGCCAAGCCGGGACTAGCGTATATTTGGATAGCACAGATACGCAGTATTTT. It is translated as CASSQAGTSVYLDSTDTQYF.

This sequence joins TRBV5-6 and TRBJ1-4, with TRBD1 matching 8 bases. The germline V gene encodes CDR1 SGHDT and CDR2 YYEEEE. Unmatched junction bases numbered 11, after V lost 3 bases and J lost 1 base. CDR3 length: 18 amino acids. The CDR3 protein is CASSSIRQGALTNEKLFF. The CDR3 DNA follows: TGTGCCAGCAGCTCCATAAGGCAGGGGGCCTTAACTAATGAAAAACTGTTTTTT.

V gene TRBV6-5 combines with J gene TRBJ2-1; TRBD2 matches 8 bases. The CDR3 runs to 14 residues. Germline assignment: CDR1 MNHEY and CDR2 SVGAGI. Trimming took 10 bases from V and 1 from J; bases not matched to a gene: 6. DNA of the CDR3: TGTGCCACCTCTGGGACTAGATCCTACAATGAGCAGTTCTTC. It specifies CATSGTRSYNEQFF.

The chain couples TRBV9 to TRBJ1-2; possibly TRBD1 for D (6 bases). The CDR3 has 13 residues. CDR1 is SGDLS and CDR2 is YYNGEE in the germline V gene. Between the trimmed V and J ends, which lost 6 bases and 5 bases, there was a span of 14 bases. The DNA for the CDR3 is TGTGCCAGCACCCCAGGGGCCCAATATGGCTACACCTTC. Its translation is CASTPGAQYGYTF. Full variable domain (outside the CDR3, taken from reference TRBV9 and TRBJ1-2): DSGVTQTPKHLITATGQRVTLRCSPRSGDLSVYWYQQSLDQGLQFLIQYYNGEERAKGNILERFSAQQFPDLHSELNLSSLELGDSALYFCASTPGAQYGYTFGSGTRLTVV.

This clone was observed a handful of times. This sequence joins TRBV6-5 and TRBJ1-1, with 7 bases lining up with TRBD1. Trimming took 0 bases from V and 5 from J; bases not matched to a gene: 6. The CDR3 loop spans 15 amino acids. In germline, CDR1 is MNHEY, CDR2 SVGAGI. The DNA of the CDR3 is TGTGCCAGCAGTTACTCCAGGGGGTCGGGTACTGAAGCTTTCTTT. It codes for CASSYSRGSGTEAFF.

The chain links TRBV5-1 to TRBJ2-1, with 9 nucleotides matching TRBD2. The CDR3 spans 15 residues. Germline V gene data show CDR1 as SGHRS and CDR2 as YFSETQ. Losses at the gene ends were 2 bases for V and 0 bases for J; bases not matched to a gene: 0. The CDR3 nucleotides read TGCGCCAGCAGCTTTAGCGGGAGCTCCTACAATGAGCAGTTCTTC. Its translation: CASSFSGSSYNEQFF. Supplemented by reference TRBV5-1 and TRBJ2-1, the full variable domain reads KAGVTQTPRYLIKTRGQQVTLSCSPISGHRSVSWYQQTPGQGLQFLFEYFSETQRNKGNFPGRFSGRQFSNSRSEMNVSTLELGDSALYLCASSFSGSSYNEQFFGPGTRLTVL.

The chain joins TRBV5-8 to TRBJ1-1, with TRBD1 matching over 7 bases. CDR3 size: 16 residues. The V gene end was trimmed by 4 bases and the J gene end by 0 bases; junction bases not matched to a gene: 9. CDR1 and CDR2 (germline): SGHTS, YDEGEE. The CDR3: CASSRGTVLMNTEAFF. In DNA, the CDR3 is TGTGCCAGCAGCAGAGGGACAGTACTAATGAACACTGAAGCTTTCTTT.

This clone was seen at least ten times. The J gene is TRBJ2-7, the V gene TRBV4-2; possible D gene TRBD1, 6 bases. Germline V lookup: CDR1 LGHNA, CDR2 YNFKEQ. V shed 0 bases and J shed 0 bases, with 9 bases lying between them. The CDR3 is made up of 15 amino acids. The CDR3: CASSQDMDSSYEQYF. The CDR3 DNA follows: TGTGCCAGCAGCCAAGATATGGACAGCTCCTACGAGCAGTACTTC.

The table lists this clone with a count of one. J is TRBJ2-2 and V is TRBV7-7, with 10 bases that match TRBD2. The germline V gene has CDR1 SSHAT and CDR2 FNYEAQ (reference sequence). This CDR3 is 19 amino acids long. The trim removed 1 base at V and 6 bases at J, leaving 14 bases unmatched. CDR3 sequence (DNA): TGTGCCAGCAGCTTAGAAGCGGGAGGGCCCGCCGTGGAGGCCGGGGAGCTGTTTTTT. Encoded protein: CASSLEAGGPAVEAGELFF.

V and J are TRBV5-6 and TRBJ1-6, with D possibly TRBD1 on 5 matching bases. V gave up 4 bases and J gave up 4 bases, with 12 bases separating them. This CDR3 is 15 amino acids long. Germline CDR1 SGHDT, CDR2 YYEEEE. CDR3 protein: CASSPRQLYNSPLHF. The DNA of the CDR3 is TGTGCCAGCAGCCCTAGACAGCTGTATAATTCACCCCTCCACTTT.

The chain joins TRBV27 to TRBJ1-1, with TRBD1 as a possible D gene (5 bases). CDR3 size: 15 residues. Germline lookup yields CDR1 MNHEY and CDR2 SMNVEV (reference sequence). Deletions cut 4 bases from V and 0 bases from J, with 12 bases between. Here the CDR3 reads CASSYRQGMNTEAFF. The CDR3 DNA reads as TGTGCCAGCAGTTACCGGCAGGGAATGAACACTGAAGCTTTCTTT.

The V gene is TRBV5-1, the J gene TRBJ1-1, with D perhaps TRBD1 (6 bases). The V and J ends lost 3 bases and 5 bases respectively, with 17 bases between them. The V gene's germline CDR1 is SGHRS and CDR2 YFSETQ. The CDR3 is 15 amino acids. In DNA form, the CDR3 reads TGCGCCAGCAGCTCCGAGGGACAAAAGGGGACTGAAGCTTTCTTT. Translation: CASSSEGQKGTEAFF.

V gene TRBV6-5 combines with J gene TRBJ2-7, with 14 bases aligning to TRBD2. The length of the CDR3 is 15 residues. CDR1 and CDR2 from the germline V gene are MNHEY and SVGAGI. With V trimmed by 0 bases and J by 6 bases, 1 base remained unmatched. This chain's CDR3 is CASSYSGTSGSEQYF. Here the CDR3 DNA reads TGTGCCAGCAGTTACTCCGGGACTAGCGGGAGCGAGCAGTACTTC.

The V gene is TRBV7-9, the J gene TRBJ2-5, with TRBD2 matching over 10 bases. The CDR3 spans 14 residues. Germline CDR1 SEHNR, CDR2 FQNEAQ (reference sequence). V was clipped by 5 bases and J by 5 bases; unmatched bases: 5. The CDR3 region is CASSAGLAWETQYF. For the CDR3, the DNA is TGTGCCAGCAGCGCGGGACTAGCGTGGGAGACCCAGTACTTC. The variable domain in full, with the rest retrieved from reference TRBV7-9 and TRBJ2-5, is DTGVSQNPRHKITKRGQNVTFRCDPISEHNRLYWYRQTLGQGPEFLTYFQNEAQLEKSRLLSDRFSAERPKGSFSTLEIQRTEQGDSAMYLCASSAGLAWETQYFGPGTRLLVL.

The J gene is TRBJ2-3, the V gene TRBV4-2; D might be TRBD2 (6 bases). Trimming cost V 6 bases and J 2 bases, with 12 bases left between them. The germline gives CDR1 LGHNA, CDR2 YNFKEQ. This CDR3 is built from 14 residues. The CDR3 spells CASRRGGFTDTQYF. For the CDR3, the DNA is TGTGCCAGCAGGCGGGGCGGATTCACAGATACGCAGTATTTT.

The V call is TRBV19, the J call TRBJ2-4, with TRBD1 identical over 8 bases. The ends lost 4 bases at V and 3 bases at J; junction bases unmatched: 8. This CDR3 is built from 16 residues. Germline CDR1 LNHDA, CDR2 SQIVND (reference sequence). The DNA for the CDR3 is TGTGCCAGTAGTACCCTCATGACAGGGGTCAAAAACATTCAGTACTTC. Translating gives CASSTLMTGVKNIQYF.

The CDR3 coding sequence is TGTGCCAGCAGCTTAGAGGGACAGGGGGAAGCTTTCTTT. Translation: CASSLEGQGEAFF. The V call is TRBV7-9, the J call TRBJ1-1; 10 bases align to TRBD1. After removal of 1 base from V and 8 bases from J, the junction contained 1 base not matched to a gene. Per germline, CDR1 SEHNR and CDR2 FQNEAQ (reference sequence). The CDR3 runs to 13 residues.

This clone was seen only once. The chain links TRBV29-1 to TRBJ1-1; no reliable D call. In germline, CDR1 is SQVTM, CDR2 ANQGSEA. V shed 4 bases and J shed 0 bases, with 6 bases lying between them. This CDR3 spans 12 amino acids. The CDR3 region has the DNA TGCAGCGTTGGCAGGCTGAACACTGAAGCTTTCTTT. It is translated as CSVGRLNTEAFF.

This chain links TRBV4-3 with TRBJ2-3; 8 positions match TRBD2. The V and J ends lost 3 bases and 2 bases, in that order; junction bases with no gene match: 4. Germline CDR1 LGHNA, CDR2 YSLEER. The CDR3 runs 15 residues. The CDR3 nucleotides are TGCGCCAGCAGCCATCGGGGGGGAGCCACAGATACGCAGTATTTT. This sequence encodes CASSHRGGATDTQYF.

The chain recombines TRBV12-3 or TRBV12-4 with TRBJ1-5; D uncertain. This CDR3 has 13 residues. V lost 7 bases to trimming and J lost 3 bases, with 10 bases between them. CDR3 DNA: TGTGCCAGCAATCGTGCCTACAATCAGCCCCAGCATTTT. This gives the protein CASNRAYNQPQHF.

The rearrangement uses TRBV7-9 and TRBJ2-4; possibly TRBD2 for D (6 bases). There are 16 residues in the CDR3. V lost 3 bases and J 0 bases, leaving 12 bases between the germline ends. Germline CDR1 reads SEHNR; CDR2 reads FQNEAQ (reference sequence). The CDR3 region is CASSFGGGPAKNIQYF. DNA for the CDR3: TGTGCCAGCAGCTTCGGGGGTGGGCCAGCCAAAAACATTCAGTACTTC.

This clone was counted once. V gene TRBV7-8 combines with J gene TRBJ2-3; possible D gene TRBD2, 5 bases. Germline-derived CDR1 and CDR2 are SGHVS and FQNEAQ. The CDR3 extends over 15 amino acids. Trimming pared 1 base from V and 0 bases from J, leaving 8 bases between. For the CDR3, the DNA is TGTGCCAGCAGCTTAGAGGGCGGGAGCACAGATACGCAGTATTTT. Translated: CASSLEGGSTDTQYF.

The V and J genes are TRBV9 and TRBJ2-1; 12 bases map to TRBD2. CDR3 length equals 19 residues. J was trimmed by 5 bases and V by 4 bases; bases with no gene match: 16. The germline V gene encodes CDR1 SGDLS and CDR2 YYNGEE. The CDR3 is CASSLTGTSGLGRDNEQFF. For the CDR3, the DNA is TGTGCCAGCAGCTTGACCGGGACTAGCGGGCTGGGGAGGGACAATGAGCAGTTCTTC.